This TCR beta chain was sequenced during a study of blood T cell repertoires in COVID-19. Study information: COVID-19 samples, acute and convalescent, were from the United States, Italy and Spain. T cells, B-cell-depleted T cells, or PBMCs provided the cDNA or gDNA that served as material.

Participants were aged roughly 18 to 90 years, lived in over 20 US areas, and enrolled virtually. Participants' own reports of clinical history determined their cohort assignment. Germline V gene data show CDR1 as MGHRA and CDR2 as YSYEKL. V was shortened by 0 bases and J by 0 bases, with 12 bases between the two germline ends. This CDR3 is 16 amino acids long. TCRdb keeps only in-frame clones here, not all; method: immunoSEQ multiplex PCR. Of roughly 330,000 clones listed, approximately 89% are singletons. Sequencing was done on a sample of PBMCs or T cells enriched from blood (not recorded which). This rearrangement joins TRBV4-1 to TRBJ2-7, with a possible D match to TRBD2 (6 bases). The sequence was collected from a woman in her twenties or thirties who had recovered from COVID-19. Here the CDR3 DNA reads TGCGCCAGCAGCCAAGAACAACCCGGGGGCTCCTACGAGCAGTACTTC. It yields the protein CASSQEQPGGSYEQYF.